These 5 T cell receptor beta chains were all obtained from the same sample, sequenced in a study of cytomegalovirus exposure and HLA in healthy donors. The PCR was carried out with 60 Vbeta primers and 13 Jbeta primers. Sequencing was performed with immunoSEQ multiplex PCR; in TCRdb, only in-frame clones are kept and a portion is missing. The sample gives some 200,000 clones, about 77% of which show up once; approximately 2.9% is in the top ten. Sequencing was performed on PBMCs. The receptor source for this set is a female donor in good health and CMV-seronegative.

The genes are TRBV9 and TRBJ2-1; 9 positions match TRBD2. The germline V gene encodes CDR1 SGDLS and CDR2 YYNGEE. The CDR3 is 17 amino acids. V was pared by 3 bases and J by 3 bases, with 10 bases of the junction left unmatched. The CDR3 is CASSAPRLAENYNEQFF. In DNA form, the CDR3 reads TGTGCCAGCAGCGCACCACGACTAGCGGAAAACTACAATGAGCAGTTCTTC.

This clone was recorded a few times. The chain combines TRBV7-8 with TRBJ2-3; TRBD2 aligns across 11 bases. V dropped 1 base and J dropped 0; count of bases not matched to a gene: 6. This CDR3 is 18 amino acids long. Per germline, CDR1 SGHVS and CDR2 FQNEAQ. CDR3 in amino acids: CASSLVASGGTSTDTQYF. CDR3 coding DNA: TGTGCCAGCAGCTTAGTGGCTAGCGGGGGGACTAGCACAGATACGCAGTATTTT.

This clone has a handful of counts. The chain employs TRBV9 and TRBJ2-7, with D perhaps matching TRBD1 (6 bases). The CDR3 runs 15 residues. Germline V lookup: CDR1 SGDLS, CDR2 YYNGEE. Trimming took 4 bases from V and 0 from J, leaving 14 bases between them. The CDR3 DNA follows: TGTGCCAGCAGCTTACGGCAGGGGAACTCCTACGAGCAGTACTTC. This gives the protein CASSLRQGNSYEQYF.

The chain is built from TRBV5-1 and TRBJ2-7, with D possibly being TRBD2 (6 bases). The CDR3 is 15 amino acids. Trimming stripped 4 bases from V and 0 bases from J, with 14 bases between. Germline CDR1 is SGHRS and CDR2 is YFSETQ. CDR3 sequence (DNA): TGCGCCAGCAGCCCGGGGCTAGCGTCCTCCTACGAGCAGTACTTC. Its protein product is CASSPGLASSYEQYF.

The chain links TRBV2 to TRBJ2-7; TRBD1 matches at 12 bases. The ends lost 8 bases at V and 7 bases at J; junction bases unmatched: 6. The length of the CDR3 is 13 residues. Germline assignment: CDR1 SNHLY and CDR2 FYNNEI. CDR3 DNA: TGTGCCAGCCGGGACAGGGGGCGCGAGGAGCAGTACTTC. Translated, it gives CASRDRGREEQYF.